The text below deals with one T cell receptor (beta chain). Its antigen is as yet unknown. One end of the junction varies from germline; a read error may be responsible. CDR3 length: 16 residues. Germline V gene data show CDR1 as SQVTM and CDR2 as ANQGSEA. With a constant-region primer, TCR beta cDNA was made from approximately 450 ng of total RNA. ARM-PCR was slightly modified, and three nested multiplex PCR rounds with it gave rise to the TCR beta libraries. TRBV1-TRBV30 forward and Cbeta reverse primers drove the first two roughly 11-cycle rounds. From the multiplex PCR reads, TCRdb called clonotypes with MiXCR, one entry per CDR3 protein. In the table there are 150,000 to 200,000 distinct CDR3 sequences, approximately 65% of which are singletons. Blood RNA was derived from unsorted whole blood, and germline DNA was extracted too. With chronic HBV infection, the patients were also treatment-naive.

The data were taken from a study of tumor-infiltrating lymphocytes in primary liver carcinoma. Findings and limits, study-wide: Since sampling was bulk and unsorted, CD4+ and CD8+ repertoires were not compared.

The specimen sequenced was peripheral blood. The chain links TRBV29-1 to TRBJ2-1, with TRBD2 identical over 14 bases. The source of this sequence is a woman between 55 and 75 years old with primary liver carcinoma and hepatitis B virus infection. In DNA, the CDR3 is TGCAGCGTTGCGAAGAGGGGGACTAGCGGGAGCAATGAGCACCTCTTC. It specifies CSVAKRGTSGSNEHLF.